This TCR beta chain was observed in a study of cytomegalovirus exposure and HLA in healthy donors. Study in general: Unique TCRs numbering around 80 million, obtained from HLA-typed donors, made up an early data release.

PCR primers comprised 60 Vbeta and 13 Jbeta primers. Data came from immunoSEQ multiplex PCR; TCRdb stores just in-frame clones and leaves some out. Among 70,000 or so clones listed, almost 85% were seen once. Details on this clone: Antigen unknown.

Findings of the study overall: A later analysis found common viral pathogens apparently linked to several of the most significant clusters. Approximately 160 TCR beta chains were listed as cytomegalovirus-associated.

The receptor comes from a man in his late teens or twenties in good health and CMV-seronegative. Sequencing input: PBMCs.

The CDR3 bases are TGCGCCAGCAGCCAAGTACAACAGGGGGGGGCAGATACGCAGTATTTT. Protein: CASSQVQQGGADTQYF. V is TRBV4-1 and J is TRBJ2-3; D may be TRBD1 (8 bases). Germline V gene data show CDR1 as MGHRA and CDR2 as YSYEKL. V lost 1 base to trimming and J lost 4 bases, with 15 bases between them. This CDR3 is built from 16 residues.